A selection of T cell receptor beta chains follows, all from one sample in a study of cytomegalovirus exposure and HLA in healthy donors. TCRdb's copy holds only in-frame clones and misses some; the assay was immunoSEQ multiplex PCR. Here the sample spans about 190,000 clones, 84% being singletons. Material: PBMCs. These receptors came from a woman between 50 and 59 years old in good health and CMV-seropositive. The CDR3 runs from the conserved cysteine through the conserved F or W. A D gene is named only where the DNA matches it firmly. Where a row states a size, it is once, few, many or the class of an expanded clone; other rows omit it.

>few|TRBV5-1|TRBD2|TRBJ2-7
TGCGCCAGCAGCTACGGGAGGTGGGACGAGCAGTACTTC
CASSYGRWDEQYF
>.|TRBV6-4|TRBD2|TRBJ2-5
TGTGCCAGCAGTGACTCTACCCGGAACGGGGGGGCCAGGGAGACCCAGTACTTC
CASSDSTRNGGARETQYF
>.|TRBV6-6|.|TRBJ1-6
TGTGCCAGCACCCAGGGGTGGAGGAATTCACCCCTCCACTTT
CASTQGWRNSPLHF
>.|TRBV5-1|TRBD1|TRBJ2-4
TGCGCCAGCAGCCCCCGGACAGGGGGCTTCAACATTCAGTACTTC
CASSPRTGGFNIQYF
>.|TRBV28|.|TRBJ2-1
TGTGCCAGCAGTTCAGGACAGTTAATTTCCTGCAATGAGCAGTTCTTC
CASSSGQLISCNEQFF
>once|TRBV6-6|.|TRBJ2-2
TGTGCCAGCAGTTACCAGAACACCGGGGAGCTGTTTTTT
CASSYQNTGELFF
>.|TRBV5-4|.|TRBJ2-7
TGTGCCAGCAGCTTGCTCCGGGACACCTCCTACGAGCAGTACTTC
CASSLLRDTSYEQYF
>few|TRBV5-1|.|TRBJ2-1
TGCGCCAGCAGCTTGGCCGGCAATGAGCAGTTCTTC
CASSLAGNEQFF
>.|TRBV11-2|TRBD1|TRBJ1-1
TGTGCCAGCACCATGACAGGGATGAACACTGAAGCTTTCTTT
CASTMTGMNTEAFF
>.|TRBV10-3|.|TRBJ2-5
TGTGCCATCAGTGAGTATAGAGGAGAGACCCAGTACTTC
CAISEYRGETQYF
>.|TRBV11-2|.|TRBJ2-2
TGTGCCAGCAGCTTTACTGAAAACACCGGGGGGCTGTTTTTT
CASSFTENTGGLFF
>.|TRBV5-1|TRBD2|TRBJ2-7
TGCGCCAGCAGACCGAGAGCGGGGGCCGAAACCTACGAGCAGTACTTC
CASRPRAGAETYEQYF
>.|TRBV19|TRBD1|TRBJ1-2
TGTGCCAGTAGTACGGGACAGAATAACTATGGCTACACCTTC
CASSTGQNNYGYTF
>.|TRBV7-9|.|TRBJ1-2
TGTGCCAGCAGCTCAATAGACAGTTTGAGCTATGGCTACACCTTC
CASSSIDSLSYGYTF
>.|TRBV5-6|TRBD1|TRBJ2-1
TGTGCCAGCAGTACCGGGACAGAGCCGTTCTTC
CASSTGTEPFF
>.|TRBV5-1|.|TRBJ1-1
TGCGCCAGCAAATCATGGGACTATGAGAACACTGAAGCTTTCTTT
CASKSWDYENTEAFF
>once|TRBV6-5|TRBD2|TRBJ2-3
TGTGCCAGCACCGAGGGGGGACTAGCCGGAGATACGCAGTATTTT
CASTEGGLAGDTQYF
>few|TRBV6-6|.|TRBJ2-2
TGTGCCAGCACTCCCCGCGGCGCGAACACCGGGGAGCTGTTTTTT
CASTPRGANTGELFF
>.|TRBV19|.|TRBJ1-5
TGTGCCAGTAGTATAGGCCGGGACAACAATCAGCCCCAGCATTTT
CASSIGRDNNQPQHF
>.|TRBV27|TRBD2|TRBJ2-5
TGTGCCAGCAGTTCCCTCACTAGCGGGGGTCCGTATTTGTACTTC
CASSSLTSGGPYLYF
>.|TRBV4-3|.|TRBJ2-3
TGCGCCAGCAGCCAAGATCTTTCGAGCACAGATACGCAGTATTTT
CASSQDLSSTDTQYF
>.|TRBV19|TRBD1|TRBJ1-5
TGTGCCAGTAGTATCGACAGGGTGGGCAATCAGCCCCAGCATTTT
CASSIDRVGNQPQHF
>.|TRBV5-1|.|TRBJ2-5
TGCGCCAGCAGCTTGGTGGGGGGCCAAGAGACCCAGTACTTC
CASSLVGGQETQYF
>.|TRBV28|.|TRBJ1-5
TGTGCCAGCAGTTTAATTGACACCTATCAGCCCCAGCATTTT
CASSLIDTYQPQHF
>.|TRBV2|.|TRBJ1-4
TGTGCCAGCAGATTACAGCTAACAACTAATGAAAAACTGTTTTTT
CASRLQLTTNEKLFF
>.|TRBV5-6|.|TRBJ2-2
TGTGCCAGCAGCTTCGGAGAATACACCGGGGAGCTGTTTTTT
CASSFGEYTGELFF
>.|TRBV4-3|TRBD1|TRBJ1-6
TGCGCCAGCAGCTACTCCGGGACAGGTCGATCACCCCTCCACTTT
CASSYSGTGRSPLHF
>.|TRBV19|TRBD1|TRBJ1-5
TGTGCCAGTAGTATAGGGACAGGGGGAAGGGGTAGCAATCAGCCCCAGCATTTT
CASSIGTGGRGSNQPQHF
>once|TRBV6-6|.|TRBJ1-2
TGTGCCAGCAGGCTGGACATGAACTATGGCTACACCTTC
CASRLDMNYGYTF
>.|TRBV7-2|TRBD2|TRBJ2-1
TGTGCCAGCAGCTTATACGGGGGGGCCTCCTACAATGAGCAGTTCTTC
CASSLYGGASYNEQFF
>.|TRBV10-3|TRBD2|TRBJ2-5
TGTGCCATCAGTGATACTAGCGGGGGGCCCGGGGAGCAGTACTTC
CAISDTSGGPGEQYF
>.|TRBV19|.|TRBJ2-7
TGTGCCAGTAGCACCGGGACTCCACAAAGGCCGGCGCAGTACTTC
CASSTGTPQRPAQYF
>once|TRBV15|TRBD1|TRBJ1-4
TGTGCCACCAGCATAGGGACAGGGGGAGAAAAACTGTTTTTT
CATSIGTGGEKLFF
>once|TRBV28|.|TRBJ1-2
TGTGCCAGCCAGAACCTCTATGGCTACACCTTC
CASQNLYGYTF
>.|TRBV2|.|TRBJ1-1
TGTGCCAGCAGTGAAGCAATAAGGGACAACATGAACACTGAAGCTTTCTTT
CASSEAIRDNMNTEAFF
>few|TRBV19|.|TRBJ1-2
TGTGCCAGTAGTATCCCAGGGAATAGGGTGAGCTACACCTTC
CASSIPGNRVSYTF
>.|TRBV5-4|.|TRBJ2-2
TGTGCCAGCAGCTACACTACCACCGGGGAGCTGTTTTTT
CASSYTTTGELFF
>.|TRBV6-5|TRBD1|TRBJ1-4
TGTGCCAGCAGGGGACAGGGGATCGGTGAAAAACTGTTTTTT
CASRGQGIGEKLFF
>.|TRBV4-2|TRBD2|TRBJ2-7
TGTGCCAGCAGCCTCCTAAACCAACCCGCTAGCGGGGGATCCTACGAGCAGTACTTC
CASSLLNQPASGGSYEQYF
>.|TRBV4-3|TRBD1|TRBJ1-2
TGCGCCAGCAGCCAAGAATGGGACAGGGGTTATGGCTACACCTTC
CASSQEWDRGYGYTF
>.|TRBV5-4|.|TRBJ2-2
TGTGCCAGCAGACCTGGTGGGGGGTCCACCGGGGAGCTGTTTTTT
CASRPGGGSTGELFF
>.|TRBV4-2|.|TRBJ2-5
TGTGCCAGCAGCCTTCCGGGATCGGGGGAGACCCAGTACTTC
CASSLPGSGETQYF
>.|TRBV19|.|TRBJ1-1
TGTGCCAGTAGTGATCAGGGGAACACTGAAGCTTTCTTT
CASSDQGNTEAFF